These T cell receptor beta chains were read from a single sample in a study of identical twins. TCRdb used MiXCR to reprocess the 5' RACE reads, holding one entry per CDR3 protein. Of 500,000 to 650,000 distinct CDR3 sequences in the sample, approximately 20% were seen once. In addition, the sample was reused for a study of yellow fever vaccine responses in identical twins.

The sequenced sample consisted of CD4+ T cells sorted from blood. The receptors here all came from a woman in her late teens or twenties in good health. Both conserved end residues are part of each CDR3. The D gene is left open where the match is weak. The size of a clone is reported for some rows only, either as once, few or many, or as a class for expanded clones.

abundance,v_gene,d_gene,j_gene,CDR3nt,CDR3aa
few,TRBV5-1,-,TRBJ1-1,TGCGCCAGCAGCCCGATCAGGGGACCGAACACTGAAGCTTTCTTT,CASSPIRGPNTEAFF
-,TRBV18,-,TRBJ1-3,TGTGCCAGCTCACCAGGAACGGTCAGGAACTCTGGAAACACCATATATTTT,CASSPGTVRNSGNTIYF
few,TRBV28,TRBD2,TRBJ2-1,TGTGCCAGCAGTGGAACTAGCGGGAGTCGCAATGAGCAGTTCTTC,CASSGTSGSRNEQFF
few,TRBV20-1,TRBD1,TRBJ2-5,TGCAGTGCTAGAGCGACAGGGGGGAGGGAGACCCAGTACTTC,CSARATGGRETQYF
-,TRBV5-1,TRBD1,TRBJ1-2,TGCGCCAGCAGCCCGGGACAGGGAAATACTAACTATGGCTACACCTTC,CASSPGQGNTNYGYTF
-,TRBV20-1,TRBD2,TRBJ2-3,TGCAGTGCTCGAGGGTTCCTAGCGGGCATCACAGATACGCAGTATTTT,CSARGFLAGITDTQYF
few,TRBV2,-,TRBJ2-1,TGTGCCAGCAGTGGGGCTGGATCTGGTGCCAATGAGCAGTTCTTC,CASSGAGSGANEQFF
few,TRBV18,-,TRBJ2-5,TGTGCCAGCTCACCACGTGAACTCCAAGAGACCCAGTACTTC,CASSPRELQETQYF
-,TRBV20-1,-,TRBJ1-3,TGCAGTTCTATACGGGCAGGCCCTGGGGGCACCATATATTTT,CSSIRAGPGGTIYF
-,TRBV3-1,TRBD2,TRBJ2-1,TGTGCCTTCTGTTCCGACGGACTAGCGGGAGGTGACAATGAGCAGTTCTTC,CAFCSDGLAGGDNEQFF
-,TRBV7-7,TRBD2,TRBJ2-5,TGTGCCAGCAGCGACGGTAGCGGGCGCGGAGAGACCCAGTACTTC,CASSDGSGRGETQYF
-,TRBV6-1,-,TRBJ1-5,TGTGCCAGCAATGAATTCAGGGAGAATCAGCCCCAGCATTTT,CASNEFRENQPQHF
few,TRBV20-1,-,TRBJ1-3,TGCAGTGCCGGAGGCGGAAACACCATATATTTT,CSAGGGNTIYF
few,TRBV29-1,-,TRBJ2-1,TGCAGCGCCACCCTTTTGCAGGGGCGTCAATACAATGAGCAGTTCTTC,CSATLLQGRQYNEQFF
-,TRBV11-1,TRBD2,TRBJ2-3,TGTGCCAGCAGCTCCTTCGGGACTAGCGGAATCACAGATACGCAGTATTTT,CASSSFGTSGITDTQYF
-,TRBV4-1,TRBD1,TRBJ1-2,TGCGCCAGCAGCCAACTTCTATTTGGGACAGGGTCCTATGGCTACACCTTC,CASSQLLFGTGSYGYTF
-,TRBV2,-,TRBJ1-1,TGTGCCAGCAGTGTCTCCTGGAACACTGAAGCTTTCTTT,CASSVSWNTEAFF
few,TRBV5-1,TRBD1,TRBJ2-2,TGCGCCAGCAGCACCGGGACAGGGGCCACCGGGGAGCTGTTTTTT,CASSTGTGATGELFF
few,TRBV7-3,TRBD1,TRBJ2-1,TGTGCCAGCAGCTTAACGGTTGAGCAGGGGGCGCGTAATGAGCAGTTCTTC,CASSLTVEQGARNEQFF
-,TRBV5-5,-,TRBJ1-4,TGTGCCAGCAGCCCAACAGGGTCCTGGTATGAAAAACTGTTTTTT,CASSPTGSWYEKLFF